This passage covers 11 T cell receptor beta chains from one sample sequenced in a study of PD-1 blockade in classical Hodgkin lymphoma. Some clones are missing from TCRdb's copy, which holds only in-frame ones; the method was immunoSEQ multiplex PCR. Altogether about 40,000 clones are present, more than 75% being singletons, with the ten largest covering approximately 8.8%. Every patient had relapsed following autologous stem cell transplantation, and cohorts differed in brentuximab vedotin exposure. Sample: peripheral blood mononuclear cells (PBMCs), taken at baseline. The source of these receptors is a human donor with classical Hodgkin lymphoma.

The chain joins TRBV5-1 to TRBJ2-3; 12 nucleotides match TRBD2. J lost 2 bases, V lost 0 bases, and 16 bases had no gene match. Germline values: CDR1 SGHRS, CDR2 YFSETQ. The CDR3 sequence is 21 residues long. CDR3 amino acids: CASSLGSGLAGYKQYTDTQYF. Here the CDR3 DNA reads TGCGCCAGCAGCTTGGGGTCCGGACTAGCGGGATACAAACAGTACACAGATACGCAGTATTTT.

The CDR3 region has the DNA TGTGCCAGCAGCTTGAGACAGGGGGAATTCAGCCATGGCTACACCTTC. Translated: CASSLRQGEFSHGYTF. V and J are TRBV7-9 and TRBJ1-2; 9 bases match TRBD1. This CDR3 comprises 16 residues. CDR1 and CDR2 from the germline V gene are SEHNR and FQNEAQ (reference sequence). Germline trimming cut 3 bases from V and 6 bases from J; bases unmatched to any gene: 11.

V is TRBV9 and J is TRBJ1-6, with D possibly TRBD1 on 5 matching bases. V lost 0 bases and J lost 10, with 14 bases in between. This CDR3 is 15 amino acids long. Germline CDR1 reads SGDLS; CDR2 reads YYNGEE. CDR3 protein: CASSVVPGGQSPLHF. CDR3 in DNA: TGTGCCAGCAGCGTAGTACCGGGGGGTCAGTCACCCCTCCACTTT.

This chain uses TRBV18 with TRBJ1-2, with D uncertain. This CDR3 contains 13 residues. Looked up from germline, CDR1 is KGHSH and CDR2 is LQKENI. Trimming stripped 3 bases from V and 5 bases from J, with 10 bases between. Here the CDR3 DNA reads TGTGCCAGCTCACCTTCCTCAGATTATGGCTACACCTTC. It encodes CASSPSSDYGYTF.

A single count supports this clone. This chain joins TRBV27 and TRBJ2-2; no reliable D call. V was trimmed by 1 base and J by 6 bases, leaving 3 bases between them. The CDR3 has 12 residues. Germline V lookup: CDR1 MNHEY, CDR2 SMNVEV (reference sequence). CDR3 sequence reads: CASSLFSGELFF. CDR3 nucleotides: TGTGCCAGCAGTTTATTTTCCGGGGAGCTGTTTTTT.

The V and J genes are TRBV4-3 and TRBJ2-7, with D unresolved. Germline V gene data show CDR1 as LGHNA and CDR2 as YSLEER. The CDR3 has 14 residues. Trimming left V 0 bases short and J 3 bases short, with 9 bases between. As DNA, the CDR3 is TGCGCCAGCAGCCAAGATCGGATGTACTACGAGCAGTACTTC. It codes for CASSQDRMYYEQYF.

The gene calls are TRBV4-1 and TRBJ1-3; TRBD1 matches 8 bases. CDR3 length: 18 residues. V was pared by 0 bases and J by 0 bases, with 7 bases of the junction left unmatched. Germline CDR1 is MGHRA and CDR2 is YSYEKL. The CDR3: CASSQDPLTGGSGNTIYF. The CDR3 DNA sequence: TGCGCCAGCAGCCAAGATCCCCTCACAGGGGGCTCTGGAAACACCATATATTTT.

The rearrangement uses TRBV6-5 and TRBJ2-7, with 7 positions matching TRBD2. V was clipped by 2 bases and J by 3 bases; unmatched bases: 7. Germline CDR1 is MNHEY and CDR2 is SVGAGI. The CDR3 sequence is 15 residues long. CDR3 sequence (DNA): TGTGCCAGCAGTTACGGCGCGGGAGCCAACTACGAGCAGTACTTC. Translation: CASSYGAGANYEQYF.

The V gene is TRBV6-5, the J gene TRBJ1-2, with TRBD1 as a possible D gene (5 bases). Trimming removed 6 bases at V and 5 bases at J, with 13 bases between. CDR3 length equals 13 residues. The germline gives CDR1 MNHEY, CDR2 SVGAGI. CDR3 residues: CASRPLGGYGYTF. The CDR3 coding sequence is TGTGCCAGCAGACCCCTTGGGGGTTATGGCTACACCTTC.

This sequence joins TRBV7-8 and TRBJ2-5; a weak D match, TRBD1 (5 bases). Germline assignment: CDR1 SGHVS and CDR2 FQNEAQ. V lost 1 base, J lost 4 bases, and 13 bases lay in between. The CDR3 sequence is 15 residues long. In nucleotides, the CDR3 is TGTGCCAGCAGCTTAGAATTTAGGGGTGGAGAGACCCAGTACTTC. It is translated as CASSLEFRGGETQYF.

J is TRBJ2-1 and V is TRBV11-3; 9 bases fit TRBD1. V lost 0 bases and J lost 9; bases outside the gene matches: 6. Germline lookup yields CDR1 SGHNT and CDR2 YENEEA. This CDR3 comprises 15 residues. The CDR3 region is CASSLDLETGGEQFF. DNA of the CDR3: TGTGCCAGCAGCTTAGATTTGGAGACAGGGGGTGAGCAGTTCTTC.